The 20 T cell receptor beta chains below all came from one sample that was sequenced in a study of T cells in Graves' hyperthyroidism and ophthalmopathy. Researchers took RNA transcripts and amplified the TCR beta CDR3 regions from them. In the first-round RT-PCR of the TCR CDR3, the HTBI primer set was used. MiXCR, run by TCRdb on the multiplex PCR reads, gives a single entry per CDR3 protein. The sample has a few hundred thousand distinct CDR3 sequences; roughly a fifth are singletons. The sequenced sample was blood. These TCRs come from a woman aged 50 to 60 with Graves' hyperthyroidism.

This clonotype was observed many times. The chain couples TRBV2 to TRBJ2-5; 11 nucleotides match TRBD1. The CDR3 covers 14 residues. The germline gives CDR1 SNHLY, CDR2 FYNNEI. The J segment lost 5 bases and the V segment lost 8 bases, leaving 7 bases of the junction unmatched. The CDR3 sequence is CASSRTGGSETQYF. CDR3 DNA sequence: TGTGCCAGCTCACGGACAGGGGGCAGCGAGACCCAGTACTTC.

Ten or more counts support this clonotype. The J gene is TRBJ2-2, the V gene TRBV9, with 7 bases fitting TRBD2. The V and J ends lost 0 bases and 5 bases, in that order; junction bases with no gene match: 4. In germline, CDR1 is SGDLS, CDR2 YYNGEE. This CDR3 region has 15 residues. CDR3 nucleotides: TGTGCCAGCAGCGTAGGCGGGAGTTATACCGGGGAGCTGTTTTTT. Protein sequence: CASSVGGSYTGELFF.

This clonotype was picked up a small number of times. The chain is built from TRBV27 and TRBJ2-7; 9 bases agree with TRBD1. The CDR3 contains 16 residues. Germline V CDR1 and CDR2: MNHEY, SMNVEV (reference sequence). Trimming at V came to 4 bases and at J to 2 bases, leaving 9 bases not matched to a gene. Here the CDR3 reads CASSWDRVSRAYEQYF. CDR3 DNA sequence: TGTGCCAGCAGTTGGGACAGGGTGAGTCGGGCCTACGAGCAGTACTTC.

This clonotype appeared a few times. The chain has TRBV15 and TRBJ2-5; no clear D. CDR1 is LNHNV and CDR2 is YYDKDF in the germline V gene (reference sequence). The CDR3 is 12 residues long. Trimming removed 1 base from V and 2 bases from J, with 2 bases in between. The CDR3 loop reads CATSRVQETQYF. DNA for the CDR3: TGTGCCACCAGCAGAGTACAAGAGACCCAGTACTTC.

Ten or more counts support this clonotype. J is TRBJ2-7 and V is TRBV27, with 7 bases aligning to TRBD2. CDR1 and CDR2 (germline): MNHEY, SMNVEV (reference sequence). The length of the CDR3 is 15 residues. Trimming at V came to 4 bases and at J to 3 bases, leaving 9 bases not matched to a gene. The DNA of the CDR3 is TGTGCCAGCAGTTCCCAAGCGGGACGGTACTACGAGCAGTACTTC. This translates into CASSSQAGRYYEQYF.

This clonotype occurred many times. CDR3 in amino acids: CASSSLDRGLRGDTQYF. For the CDR3, the DNA is TGTGCCAGCAGCTCCCTGGACAGGGGGCTGAGGGGGGATACGCAGTATTTT. The gene calls are TRBV13 and TRBJ2-3, with 11 positions matching TRBD1. The CDR3 consists of 17 residues. The germline CDR1 and CDR2 sequences are PRHDT and FYEKMQ (reference sequence). With 4 bases clipped from V and 6 bases from J, the junction kept 12 bases outside the gene matches.

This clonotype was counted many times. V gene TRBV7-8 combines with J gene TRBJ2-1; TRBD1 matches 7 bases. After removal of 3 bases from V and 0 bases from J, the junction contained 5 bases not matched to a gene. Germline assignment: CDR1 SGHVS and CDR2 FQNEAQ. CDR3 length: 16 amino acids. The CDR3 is CASSLQQGLSYNEQFF. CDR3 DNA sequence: TGTGCCAGCAGCTTGCAACAGGGGCTCTCCTACAATGAGCAGTTCTTC.

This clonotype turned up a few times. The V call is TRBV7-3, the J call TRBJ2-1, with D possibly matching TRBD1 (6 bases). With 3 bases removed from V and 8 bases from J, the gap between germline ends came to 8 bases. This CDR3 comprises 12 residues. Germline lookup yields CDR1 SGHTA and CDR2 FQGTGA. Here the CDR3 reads CASSLSGDEQFF. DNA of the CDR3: TGTGCCAGCAGCTTGTCAGGGGATGAGCAGTTCTTC.

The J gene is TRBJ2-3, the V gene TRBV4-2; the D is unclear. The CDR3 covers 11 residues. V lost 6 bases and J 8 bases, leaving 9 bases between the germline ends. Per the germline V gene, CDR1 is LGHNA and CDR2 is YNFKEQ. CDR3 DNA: TGTGCCAGCAGGGCGTCGGGTACGCAGTATTTT. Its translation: CASRASGTQYF.

The CDR3 sequence is CASSLTQRASGANVLTF. CDR3 in DNA: TGCGCCAGCAGCCTAACACAGAGGGCGTCTGGGGCCAACGTCCTGACTTTC. The chain recombines TRBV4-1 with TRBJ2-6; the D gene is possibly TRBD2 (5 bases). This CDR3 spans 17 amino acids. Trimming pared 4 bases from V and 1 base from J, leaving 14 bases between. The germline V gene encodes CDR1 MGHRA and CDR2 YSYEKL.

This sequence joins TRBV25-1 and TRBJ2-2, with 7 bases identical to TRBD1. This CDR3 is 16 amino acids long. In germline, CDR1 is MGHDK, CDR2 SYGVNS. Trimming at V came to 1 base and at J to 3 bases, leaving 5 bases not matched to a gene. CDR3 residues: CASSELGGSYTGELFF. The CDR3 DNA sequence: TGTGCCAGCAGTGAATTAGGGGGCTCTTACACCGGGGAGCTGTTTTTT.

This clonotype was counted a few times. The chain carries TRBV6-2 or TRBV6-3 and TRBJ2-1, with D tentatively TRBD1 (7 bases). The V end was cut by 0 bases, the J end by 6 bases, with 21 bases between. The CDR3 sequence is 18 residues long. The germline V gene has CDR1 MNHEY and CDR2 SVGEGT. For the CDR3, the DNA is TGTGCCAGCAGTTACTCGAAAGGAGGGGGCGGCTACTTCAATGAGCAGTTCTTC. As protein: CASSYSKGGGGYFNEQFF.

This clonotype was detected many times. CDR3 loop: CASRDREETQYF. The CDR3, as DNA: TGTGCCAGCAGGGACAGGGAAGAGACCCAGTACTTC. The genes are TRBV6-1 and TRBJ2-5, with 8 nucleotides matching TRBD1. Germline V CDR1 and CDR2: MNHNS, SASEGT. There are 12 residues in the CDR3. The J segment lost 3 bases and the V segment lost 6 bases, leaving 0 bases of the junction unmatched.

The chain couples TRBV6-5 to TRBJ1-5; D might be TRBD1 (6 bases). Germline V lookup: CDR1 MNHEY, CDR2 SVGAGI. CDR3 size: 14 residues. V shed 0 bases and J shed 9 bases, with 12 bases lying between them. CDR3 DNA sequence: TGTGCCAGCAGTTACTCGTCAGGGGTTCGGCCCCAGCATTTT. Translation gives CASSYSSGVRPQHF.

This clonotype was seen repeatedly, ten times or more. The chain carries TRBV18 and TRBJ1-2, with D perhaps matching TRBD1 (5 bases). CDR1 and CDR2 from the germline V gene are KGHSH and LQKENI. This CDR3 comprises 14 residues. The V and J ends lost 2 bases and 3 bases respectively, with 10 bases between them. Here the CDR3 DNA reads TGTGCCAGCTCACCAATAGGAGGGGACTATGGCTACACCTTC. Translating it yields CASSPIGGDYGYTF.

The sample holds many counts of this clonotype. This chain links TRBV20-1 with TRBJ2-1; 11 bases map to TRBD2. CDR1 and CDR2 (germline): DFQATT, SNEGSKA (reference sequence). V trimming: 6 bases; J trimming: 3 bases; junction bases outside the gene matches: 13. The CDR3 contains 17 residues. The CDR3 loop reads CSAPAPRLAGIYNEQFF. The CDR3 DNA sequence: TGCAGTGCCCCGGCCCCCAGACTAGCGGGAATCTACAATGAGCAGTTCTTC.

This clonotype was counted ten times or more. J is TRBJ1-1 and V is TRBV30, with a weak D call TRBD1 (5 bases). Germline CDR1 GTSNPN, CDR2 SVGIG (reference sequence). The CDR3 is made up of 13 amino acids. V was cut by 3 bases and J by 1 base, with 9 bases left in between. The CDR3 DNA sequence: TGTGCCTGGAGGACCAGGGCGAACACTGAAGCTTTCTTT. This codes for CAWRTRANTEAFF.

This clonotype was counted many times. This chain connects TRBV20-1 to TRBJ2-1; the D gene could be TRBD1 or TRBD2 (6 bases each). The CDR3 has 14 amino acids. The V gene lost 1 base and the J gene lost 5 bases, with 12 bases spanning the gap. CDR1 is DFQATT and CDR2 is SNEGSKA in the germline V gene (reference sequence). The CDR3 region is CSARGGALNNEQFF. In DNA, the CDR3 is TGCAGTGCTAGAGGGGGGGCATTGAACAATGAGCAGTTCTTC.

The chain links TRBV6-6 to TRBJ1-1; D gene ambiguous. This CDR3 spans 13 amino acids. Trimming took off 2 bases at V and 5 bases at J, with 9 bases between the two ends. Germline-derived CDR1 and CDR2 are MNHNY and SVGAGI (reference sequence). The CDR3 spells CASSYESRTEAFF. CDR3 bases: TGTGCCAGCAGTTACGAGTCTAGGACTGAAGCTTTCTTT.

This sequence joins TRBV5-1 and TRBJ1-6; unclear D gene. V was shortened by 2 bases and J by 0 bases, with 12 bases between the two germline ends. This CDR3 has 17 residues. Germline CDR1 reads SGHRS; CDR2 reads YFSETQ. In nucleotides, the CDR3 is TGCGCCAGCAGCTTTGAACCCGGACCCTCCTATAATTCACCCCTCCACTTT. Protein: CASSFEPGPSYNSPLHF.